This T cell receptor beta chain comes out of a study of cytomegalovirus exposure and HLA in healthy donors. Trimming stripped 6 bases from V and 2 bases from J, with 10 bases between. The CDR3 has 13 amino acids. The V gene's germline CDR1 is SNHLY and CDR2 FYNNEI. Only in-frame clones appear in the TCRdb table, and some are missing; sequencing was by immunoSEQ multiplex PCR. Of 100,000 to 150,000 clones in the sample, about 90% are singletons; the top ten hold 1.5% to 2%. Input material: PBMCs. This TCR derives from a woman aged 18 to 35 in good health and CMV-seronegative. The chain uses TRBV2 and TRBJ1-1; no reliable D call. In DNA, the CDR3 is TGTGCCAGCAGGGCAGAATTCAACACTGAAGCTTTCTTT. It specifies CASRAEFNTEAFF.